The 4 T cell receptor beta chains in this list originate from one sample, sequenced in a study of T cells in Graves' hyperthyroidism and ophthalmopathy. Regions amplified from RNA transcripts were the TCR beta CDR3 regions. In the first-round RT-PCR of the TCR CDR3, the HTBI primer set was used. TCRdb passed the multiplex PCR reads through MiXCR, listing each CDR3 protein once. In the table there are about 640,000 distinct CDR3 sequences, less than 25% of which are singletons. Sequenced sample: blood. All receptors come from a man aged 25-45 years with Graves' ophthalmopathy.

The genes are TRBV19 and TRBJ1-5; 10 bases map to TRBD1. Germline CDR1 and CDR2: LNHDA and SQIVND (reference sequence). The V segment lost 3 bases and the J segment 4 bases; nucleotides outside the gene matches: 3. The CDR3 has 15 residues. CDR3 in amino acids: CASSIGTGENQPQHF. The CDR3 region has the DNA TGTGCCAGTAGTATCGGGACAGGGGAAAATCAGCCCCAGCATTTT. Together with reference TRBV19 and TRBJ1-5, the CDR3 gives the full variable domain: DGGITQSPKYLFRKEGQNVTLSCEQNLNHDAMYWYRQDPGQGLRLIYYSQIVNDFQKGDIAEGYSVSREKKESFPLTVTSAQKNPTAFYLCASSIGTGENQPQHFGDGTRLSIL.

The chain employs TRBV12-3 or TRBV12-4 and TRBJ1-1; TRBD1 aligns across 10 bases. With 5 bases clipped from V and 5 bases from J, the junction kept 11 bases outside the gene matches. This CDR3 is 16 amino acids long. The CDR3 spells CASSERTGGLYTEAFF. The DNA of the CDR3 is TGTGCCAGCAGTGAGAGGACAGGGGGTTTGTATACTGAAGCTTTCTTT.

This clonotype has a count of ten or more. This rearrangement joins TRBV11-2 to TRBJ2-1; possible D gene TRBD2, 6 bases. Trimming left V 2 bases short and J 0 bases short, with 14 bases between. There are 17 residues in the CDR3. The germline gives CDR1 SGHAT, CDR2 FQNNGV. CDR3: CASSLRAGTSSYNEQFF. CDR3 sequence (DNA): TGTGCCAGCAGCTTACGGGCGGGGACCAGCTCCTACAATGAGCAGTTCTTC.

This clonotype was recorded at least ten times. V usage is TRBV27 and J usage is TRBJ2-7; D is unresolved. Germline V lookup: CDR1 MNHEY, CDR2 SMNVEV (reference sequence). This CDR3 is 19 amino acids long. V lost 3 bases and J lost 7, with 31 bases in between. Here the CDR3 reads CASSFRRSPKIGPTGEQYF. Written as DNA, the CDR3 is TGTGCCAGCAGTTTCAGGAGATCTCCCAAGATAGGACCCACCGGGGAGCAGTACTTC.